The T cell receptor (beta chain) under discussion was sequenced for a study of blood T cell repertoires in COVID-19. V was pared by 5 bases and J by 1 base, with 8 bases of the junction left unmatched. CDR3 length: 16 residues. CDR1 and CDR2 from the germline V gene are LNHNV and YYDKDF (reference sequence). Libraries were prepared by immunoSEQ multiplex PCR; TCRdb keeps only in-frame clonotypes and omits some of them. The sample holds under 300,000 clones, 75% to 85% seen once. Sequenced sample: peripheral blood. The chain employs TRBV15 and TRBJ2-5; TRBD2 agrees at 9 bases. The receptor was derived from a woman aged 55-75 years with active or convalescent COVID-19. CDR3 in amino acids: CATSGSSGGLQETQYF. The CDR3 bases are TGTGCCACCAGCGGTTCGAGCGGGGGGCTCCAAGAGACCCAGTACTTC. The whole variable domain, remainder taken from reference TRBV15 and TRBJ2-5, is DAMVIQNPRYQVTQFGKPVTLSCSQTLNHNVMYWYQQKSSQAPKLLFHYYDKDFNNEADTPDNFQSRRPNTSFCFLDIRSPGLGDTAMYLCATSGSSGGLQETQYFGPGTRLLVL.